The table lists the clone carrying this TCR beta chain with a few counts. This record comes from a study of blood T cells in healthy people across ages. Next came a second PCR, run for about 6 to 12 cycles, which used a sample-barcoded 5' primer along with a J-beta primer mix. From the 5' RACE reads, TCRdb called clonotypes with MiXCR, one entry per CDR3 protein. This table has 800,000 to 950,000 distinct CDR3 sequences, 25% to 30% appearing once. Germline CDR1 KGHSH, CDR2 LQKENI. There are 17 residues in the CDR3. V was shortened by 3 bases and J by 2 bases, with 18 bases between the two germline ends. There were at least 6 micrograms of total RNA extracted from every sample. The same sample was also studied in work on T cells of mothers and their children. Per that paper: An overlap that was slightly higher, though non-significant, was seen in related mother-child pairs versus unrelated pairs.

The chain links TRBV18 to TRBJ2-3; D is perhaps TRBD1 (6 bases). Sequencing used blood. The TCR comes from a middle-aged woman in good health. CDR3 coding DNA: TGTGCCAGCTCACCCATATTATCGGGACACAACACAGATACGCAGTATTTT. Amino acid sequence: CASSPILSGHNTDTQYF.